This T cell receptor (beta chain) is drawn from a study of shared clonotypes between healthy human individuals. Worth noting for this clone: Its antigen remains unknown. The same CDR3 also results from other DNA sequences found in this sample.

The method was immunoSEQ multiplex PCR; TCRdb's version includes in-frame clones alone and lacks a portion of them. The sample contains about 2.1 million clones, just over 90% of which appear only once. Selected positively for CCR7 and CD45RO-negative, naive CD8 cells excluded terminally differentiated effector memory CD45RA+ cells. Study-wide results and limits: Generally, naive subsets (rather than memory subsets) showed larger estimated richness.

Germline lookup yields CDR1 MDHEN and CDR2 SYDVKM. Trimming removed 2 bases from V and 1 base from J, with 2 bases in between. The CDR3 consists of 12 residues. The sample comprised naive CD8+ T cells from PBMCs. The V and J genes are TRBV28 and TRBJ2-5, with unresolved D. The clonotype was recovered from a young man in good health. Some clones in this sample may be carry-over from other donors' samples. The CDR3 DNA reads TGTGCCAGCAGTTTACTCCAAGAGACCCAGTACTTC. This sequence encodes CASSLLQETQYF.